The source of this T cell receptor beta chain is a study of radiotherapy plus CTLA-4 blockade in lung cancer (dated by TCRdb to 2016 to 2018). In terms of the full investigation: Among enrolled patients, 18% had an objective response and roughly 30% reached disease control. On the study overall, not on this receptor specifically: The strongest predictors of response, as reported, were early dynamic changes in blood T cell clones along with a rise in serum interferon-beta after radiation. After treatment with radiotherapy and ipilimumab, TCR clones that came from tumors expanded in the peripheral blood.

Library creation used the immunoSEQ multiplex PCR assay. TCRdb stores this immuneACCESS table with in-frame sequences only. Part of the clones is absent; in the studies checked, under half of the shortfall reflects unresolved V genes, and no reason is known for the rest. The sample profile shows about 38,000 clones; about 73% of them were found once. Clones ranked in the top ten supply almost 9% of the sample. Notes on this clone: Its antigen is not yet known. It has no much larger one-base neighbor in the sample; base qualities were not kept.

The CDR3 runs 15 amino acids, cysteine and phenylalanine included. CDR3 DNA is the only sequence kept; it has 45 bases, read in frame from the first base. Via the germline V gene (reference sequence), CDR1 is LNHDA and CDR2 SQIVND. V and J lose 7 bases and 2 bases, and a span of 12 bases separates them. Focal radiation therapy combined with CTLA-4 blockade (ipilimumab) was tested in patients with chemo-refractory metastatic non-small-cell lung cancer. This receptor was identified in a human donor with non-small cell lung cancer who had stable disease on radiotherapy plus ipilimumab. This receptor chain uses TRBV19 and TRBJ2-6; the D gene assignment is perhaps TRBD1 or TRBD2, with each matching 6 bases. Sequencing used peripheral blood, obtained from a patient treated with radiotherapy plus ipilimumab. The encoded CDR3 is CASTPRGAGANVLTF. The bases read TGTGCCAGTACCCCGAGGGGGGCTGGGGCCAACGTCCTGACTTTC.